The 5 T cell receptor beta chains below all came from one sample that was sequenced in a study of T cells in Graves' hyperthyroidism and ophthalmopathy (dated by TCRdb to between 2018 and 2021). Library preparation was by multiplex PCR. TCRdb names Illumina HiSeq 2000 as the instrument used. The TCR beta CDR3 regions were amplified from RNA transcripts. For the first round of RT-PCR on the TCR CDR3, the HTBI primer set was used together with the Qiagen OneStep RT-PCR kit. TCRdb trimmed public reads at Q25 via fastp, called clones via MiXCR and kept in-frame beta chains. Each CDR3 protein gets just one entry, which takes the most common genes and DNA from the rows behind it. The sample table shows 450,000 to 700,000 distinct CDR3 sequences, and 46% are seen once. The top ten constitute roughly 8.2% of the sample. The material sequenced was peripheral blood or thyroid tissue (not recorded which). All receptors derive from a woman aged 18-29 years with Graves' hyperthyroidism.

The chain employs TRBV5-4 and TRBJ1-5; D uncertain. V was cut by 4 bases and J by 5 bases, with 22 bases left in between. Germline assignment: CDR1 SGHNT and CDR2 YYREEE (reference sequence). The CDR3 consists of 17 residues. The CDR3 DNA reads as TGTGCCAGCAGCCCTTACGGAGGGCGGACGGATGATCAGCCCCAGCATTTT. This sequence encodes CASSPYGGRTDDQPQHF.

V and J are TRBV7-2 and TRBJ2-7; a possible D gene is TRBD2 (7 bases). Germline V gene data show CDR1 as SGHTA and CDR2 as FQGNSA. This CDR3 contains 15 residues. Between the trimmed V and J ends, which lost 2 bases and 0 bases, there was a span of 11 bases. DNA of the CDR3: TGTGCCAGCAGCTTACAGGGAGGGGGCTCCTACGAGCAGTACTTC. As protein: CASSLQGGGSYEQYF.

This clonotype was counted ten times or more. This CDR3 is CASSLLGEQFF. In DNA form, the CDR3 reads TGCGCCAGCAGCTTGCTCGGTGAGCAGTTCTTC. The chain couples TRBV5-1 to TRBJ2-1; D is uncertain. This CDR3 is 11 amino acids long. Trimming removed 1 base from V and 9 bases from J, with 5 bases in between. Germline V gene sequence: CDR1 SGHRS, CDR2 YFSETQ.

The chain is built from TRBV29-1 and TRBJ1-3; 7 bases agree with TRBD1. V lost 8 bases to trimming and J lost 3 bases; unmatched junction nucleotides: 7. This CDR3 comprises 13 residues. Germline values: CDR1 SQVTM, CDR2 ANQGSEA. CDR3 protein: CSQDDRVGNTIYF. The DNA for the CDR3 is TGCAGCCAAGACGACAGGGTTGGAAACACCATATATTTT. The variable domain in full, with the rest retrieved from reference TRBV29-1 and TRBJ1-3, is SAVISQKPSRDICQRGTSLTIQCQVDSQVTMMFWYRQQPGQSLTLIATANQGSEATYESGFVIDKFPISRPNLTFSTLTVSNMSPEDSSIYLCSQDDRVGNTIYFGEGSWLTVV.

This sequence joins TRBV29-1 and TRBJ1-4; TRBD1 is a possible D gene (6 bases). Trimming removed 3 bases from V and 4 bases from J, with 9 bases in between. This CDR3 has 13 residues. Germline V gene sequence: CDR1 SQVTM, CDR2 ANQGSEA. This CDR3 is CSVDGGDNEKLFF. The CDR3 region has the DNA TGCAGCGTTGACGGGGGCGATAATGAAAAACTGTTTTTT.